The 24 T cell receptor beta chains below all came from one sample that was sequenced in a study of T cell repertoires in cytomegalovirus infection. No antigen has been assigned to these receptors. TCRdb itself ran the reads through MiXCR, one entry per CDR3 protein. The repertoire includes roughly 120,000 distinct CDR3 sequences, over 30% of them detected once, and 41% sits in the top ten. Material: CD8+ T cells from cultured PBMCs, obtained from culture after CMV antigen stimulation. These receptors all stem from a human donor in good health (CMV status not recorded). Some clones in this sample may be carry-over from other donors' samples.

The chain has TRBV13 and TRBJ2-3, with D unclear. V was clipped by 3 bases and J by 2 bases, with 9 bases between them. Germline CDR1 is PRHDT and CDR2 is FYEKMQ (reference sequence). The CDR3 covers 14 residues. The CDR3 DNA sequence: TGTGCCAGCAGCTTTTGGGTCGCCACAGATACGCAGTATTTT. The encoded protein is CASSFWVATDTQYF.

CDR3 nucleotide sequence: TGTGCCAGCAGGGTAGGCAGGAACACTGAAGCTTTCTTT. Encoded protein: CASRVGRNTEAFF. The chain is built from TRBV27 and TRBJ1-1; D gene ambiguous. There are 13 residues in the CDR3. V shed 6 bases and J shed 1 base, with 9 bases lying between them. Germline loops: CDR1 MNHEY, CDR2 SMNVEV (reference sequence).

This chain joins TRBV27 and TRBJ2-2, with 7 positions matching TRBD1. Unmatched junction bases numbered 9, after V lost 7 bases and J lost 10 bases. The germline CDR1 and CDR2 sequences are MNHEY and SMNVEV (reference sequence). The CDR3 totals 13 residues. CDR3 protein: CASTRKRGQELFF. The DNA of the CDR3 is TGTGCCAGCACCCGAAAAAGGGGGCAGGAGCTGTTTTTT.

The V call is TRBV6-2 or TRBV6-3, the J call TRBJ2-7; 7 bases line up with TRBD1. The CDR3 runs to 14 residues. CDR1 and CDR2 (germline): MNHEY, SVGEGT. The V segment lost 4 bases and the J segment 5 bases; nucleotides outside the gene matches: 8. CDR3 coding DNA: TGTGCCAGCAGTTTTCGACAGGGCTTCAACGAGCAGTACTTC. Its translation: CASSFRQGFNEQYF.

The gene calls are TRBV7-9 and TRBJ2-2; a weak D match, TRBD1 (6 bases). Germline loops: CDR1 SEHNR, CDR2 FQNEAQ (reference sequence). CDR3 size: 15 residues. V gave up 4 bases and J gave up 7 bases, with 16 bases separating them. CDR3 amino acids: CASSYPGQQIGELFF. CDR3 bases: TGTGCCAGCAGCTACCCAGGACAGCAGATCGGGGAGCTGTTTTTT.

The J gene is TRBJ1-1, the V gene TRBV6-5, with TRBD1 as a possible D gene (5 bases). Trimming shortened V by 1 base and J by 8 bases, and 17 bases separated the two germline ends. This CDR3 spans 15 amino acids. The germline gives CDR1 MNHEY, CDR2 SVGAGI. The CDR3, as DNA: TGTGCCAGCAGTTACTTCAGGTTGGGACTTTCGGAAGCTTTCTTT. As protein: CASSYFRLGLSEAFF.

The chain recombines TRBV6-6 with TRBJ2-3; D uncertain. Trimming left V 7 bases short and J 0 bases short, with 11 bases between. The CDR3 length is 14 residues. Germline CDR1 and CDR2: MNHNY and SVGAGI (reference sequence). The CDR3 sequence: CASTDRASTDTQYF. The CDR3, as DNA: TGTGCCAGCACCGATCGAGCGAGCACAGATACGCAGTATTTT.

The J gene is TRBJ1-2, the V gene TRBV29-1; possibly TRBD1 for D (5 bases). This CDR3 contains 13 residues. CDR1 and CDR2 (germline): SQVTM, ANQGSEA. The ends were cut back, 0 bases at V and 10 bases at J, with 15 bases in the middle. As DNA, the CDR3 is TGCAGCGTTGAAGATCCGCGGGGGACTGACTACACCTTC. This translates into CSVEDPRGTDYTF. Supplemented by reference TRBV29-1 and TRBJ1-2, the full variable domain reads SAVISQKPSRDICQRGTSLTIQCQVDSQVTMMFWYRQQPGQSLTLIATANQGSEATYESGFVIDKFPISRPNLTFSTLTVSNMSPEDSSIYLCSVEDPRGTDYTFGSGTRLTVV.

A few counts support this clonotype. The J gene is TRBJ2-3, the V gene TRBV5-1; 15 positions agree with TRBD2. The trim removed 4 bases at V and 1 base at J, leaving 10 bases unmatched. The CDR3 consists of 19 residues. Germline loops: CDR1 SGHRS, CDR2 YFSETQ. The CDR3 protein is CASSQTGLAGGRGTDTQYF. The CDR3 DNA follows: TGCGCCAGCAGCCAGACGGGACTAGCGGGGGGTCGTGGCACAGATACGCAGTATTTT.

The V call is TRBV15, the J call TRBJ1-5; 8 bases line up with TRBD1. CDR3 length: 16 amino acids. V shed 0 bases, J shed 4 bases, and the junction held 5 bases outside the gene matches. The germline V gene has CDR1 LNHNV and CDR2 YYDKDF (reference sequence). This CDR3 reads CATSRDRGQVNQPQHF. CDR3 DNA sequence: TGTGCCACCAGCAGAGATCGGGGACAGGTGAATCAGCCCCAGCATTTT.

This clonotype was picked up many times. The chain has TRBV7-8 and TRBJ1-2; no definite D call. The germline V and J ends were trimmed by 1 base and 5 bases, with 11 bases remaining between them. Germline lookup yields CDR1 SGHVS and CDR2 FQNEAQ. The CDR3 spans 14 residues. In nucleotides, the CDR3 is TGTGCCAGCAGCTTAGGGCCACTTCAATATGGCTACACCTTC. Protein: CASSLGPLQYGYTF.

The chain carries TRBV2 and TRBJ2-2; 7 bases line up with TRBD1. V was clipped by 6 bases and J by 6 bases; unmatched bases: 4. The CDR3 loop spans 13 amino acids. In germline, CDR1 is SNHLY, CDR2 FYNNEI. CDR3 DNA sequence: TGTGCCAGCAGATACAGGGGATCCGGGGAGCTGTTTTTT. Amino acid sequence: CASRYRGSGELFF.

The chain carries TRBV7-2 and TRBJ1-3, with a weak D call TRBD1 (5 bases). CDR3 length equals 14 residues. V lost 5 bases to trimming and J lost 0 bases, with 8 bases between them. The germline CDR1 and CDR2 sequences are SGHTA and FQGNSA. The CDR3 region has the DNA TGTGCCAGCAGCGTCGACAGCTCTGGAAACACCATATATTTT. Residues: CASSVDSSGNTIYF.

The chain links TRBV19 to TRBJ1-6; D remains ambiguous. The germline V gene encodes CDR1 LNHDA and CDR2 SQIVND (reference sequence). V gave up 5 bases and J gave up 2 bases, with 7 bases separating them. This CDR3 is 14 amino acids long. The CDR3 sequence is CASSEVPYNSPLHF. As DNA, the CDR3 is TGTGCCAGTAGTGAGGTACCCTATAATTCACCCCTCCACTTT.

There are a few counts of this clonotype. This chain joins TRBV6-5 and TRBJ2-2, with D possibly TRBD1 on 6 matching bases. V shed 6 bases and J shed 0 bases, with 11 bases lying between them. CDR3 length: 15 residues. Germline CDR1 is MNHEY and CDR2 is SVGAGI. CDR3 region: CASRLDRSNTGELFF. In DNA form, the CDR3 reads TGTGCCAGCAGATTGGACAGATCGAACACCGGGGAGCTGTTTTTT.

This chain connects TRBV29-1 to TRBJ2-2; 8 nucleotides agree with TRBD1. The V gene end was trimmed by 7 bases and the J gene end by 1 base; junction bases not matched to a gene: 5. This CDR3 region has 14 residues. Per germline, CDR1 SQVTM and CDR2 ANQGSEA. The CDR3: CSAETGVNTGELFF. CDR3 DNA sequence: TGCAGCGCCGAGACAGGGGTGAACACCGGGGAGCTGTTTTTT.

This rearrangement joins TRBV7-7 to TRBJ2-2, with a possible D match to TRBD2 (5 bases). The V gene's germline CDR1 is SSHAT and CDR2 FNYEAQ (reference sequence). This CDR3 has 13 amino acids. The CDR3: CASPGVATGELFF. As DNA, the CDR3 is TGTGCTAGCCCCGGGGTGGCCACCGGGGAGCTGTTTTTT. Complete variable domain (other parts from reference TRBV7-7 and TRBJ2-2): GAGVSQSPRYKVTKRGQDVTLRCDPISSHATLYWYQQALGQGPEFLTYFNYEAQPDKSGLPSDRFSAERPEGSISTLTIQRTEQRDSAMYRCASPGVATGELFFGEGSRLTVL.

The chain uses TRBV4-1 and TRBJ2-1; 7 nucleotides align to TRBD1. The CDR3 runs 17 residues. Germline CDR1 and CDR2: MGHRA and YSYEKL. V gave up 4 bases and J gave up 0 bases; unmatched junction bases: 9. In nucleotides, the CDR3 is TGCGCCAGCAGCCTGTCCGGGACAGCCGGCTCCTACAATGAGCAGTTCTTC. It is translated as CASSLSGTAGSYNEQFF.

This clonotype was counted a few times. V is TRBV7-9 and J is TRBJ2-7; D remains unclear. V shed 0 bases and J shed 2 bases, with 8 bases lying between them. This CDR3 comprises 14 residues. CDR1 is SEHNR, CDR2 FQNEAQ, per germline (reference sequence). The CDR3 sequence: CASSLAATTYEQYF. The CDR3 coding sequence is TGTGCCAGCAGCTTAGCCGCCACCACCTACGAGCAGTACTTC. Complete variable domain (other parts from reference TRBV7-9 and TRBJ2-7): DTGVSQNPRHKITKRGQNVTFRCDPISEHNRLYWYRQTLGQGPEFLTYFQNEAQLEKSRLLSDRFSAERPKGSFSTLEIQRTEQGDSAMYLCASSLAATTYEQYFGPGTRLTVT.

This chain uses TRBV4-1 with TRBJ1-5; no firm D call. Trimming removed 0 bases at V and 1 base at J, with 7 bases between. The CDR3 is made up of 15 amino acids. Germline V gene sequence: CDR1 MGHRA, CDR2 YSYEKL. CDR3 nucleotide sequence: TGCGCCAGCAGCCAAGAACAACGGAGCAATCAGCCCCAGCATTTT. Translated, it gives CASSQEQRSNQPQHF.

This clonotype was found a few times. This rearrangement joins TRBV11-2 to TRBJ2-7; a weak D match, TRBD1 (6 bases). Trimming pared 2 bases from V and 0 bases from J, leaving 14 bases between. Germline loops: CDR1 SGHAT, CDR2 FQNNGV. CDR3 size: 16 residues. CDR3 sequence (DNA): TGTGCCAGCAGCTTATTTGGGGACATAGCCTCCTACGAGCAGTACTTC. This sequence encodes CASSLFGDIASYEQYF.

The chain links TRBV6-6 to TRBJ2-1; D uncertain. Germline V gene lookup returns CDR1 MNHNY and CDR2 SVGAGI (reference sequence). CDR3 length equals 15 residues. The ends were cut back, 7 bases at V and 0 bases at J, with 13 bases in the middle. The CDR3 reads CASKLDGVSYNEQFF. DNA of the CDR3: TGTGCCAGCAAGTTAGATGGTGTCTCCTACAATGAGCAGTTCTTC.

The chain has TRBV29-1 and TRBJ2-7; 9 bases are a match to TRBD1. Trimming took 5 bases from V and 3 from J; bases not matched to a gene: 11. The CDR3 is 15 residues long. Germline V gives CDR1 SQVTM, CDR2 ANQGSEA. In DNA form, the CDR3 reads TGCAGCGTTCTTCCGGGACAGGGTACCCTCTACGAGCAGTACTTC. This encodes CSVLPGQGTLYEQYF.

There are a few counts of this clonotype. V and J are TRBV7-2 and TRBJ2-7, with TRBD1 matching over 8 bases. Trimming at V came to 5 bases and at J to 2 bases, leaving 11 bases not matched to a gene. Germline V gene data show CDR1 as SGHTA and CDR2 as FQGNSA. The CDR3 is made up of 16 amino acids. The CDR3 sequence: CASSPHPDRVAYEQYF. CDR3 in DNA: TGTGCCAGCAGCCCTCACCCGGACAGGGTCGCCTACGAGCAGTACTTC.